The clone carrying this TCR beta chain appeared once. These data are taken from a study of blood T cell repertoires in COVID-19. The CDR3 consists of 13 residues. The germline V gene has CDR1 SGHTA and CDR2 FQGNSA. Unmatched junction bases numbered 4, after V lost 6 bases and J lost 7 bases. Authors' analysis steps: By means of reference gene primer amplification, nucleated cell counts were estimated. TCRdb's copy holds only in-frame clones and misses some; the assay was immunoSEQ multiplex PCR. That table is the source of V, J and clone size, and D and trimming were worked out from the DNA. The sample lists around 91,000 clones; around 82% were seen once.

J is TRBJ2-7 and V is TRBV7-2, with 12 positions matching TRBD2. The TCR sequence derives from a human donor in a cohort sampled during active COVID-19. The sequenced sample was peripheral blood. In nucleotides, the CDR3 is TGTGCCAGCAGTAAAGGACTAGCGGGAGAGCAGTACTTC. This translates into CASSKGLAGEQYF.